This T cell receptor beta chain was sequenced in a study of T cell repertoires in cytomegalovirus infection. The wider study: Indications came from public TCR beta signatures; they pointed to CMV infection and to a matching HLA type.

With regard to this clonotype: The antigen is unknown.

Looked up from germline, CDR1 is SGHTA and CDR2 is FQGNSA. The CDR3 contains 15 residues. Trimming cost V 5 bases and J 5 bases; bases outside gene matches: 9. TCRdb called the reads again in MiXCR, with one record for every CDR3 protein. In the table there are some 62,000 distinct CDR3 sequences, 20% to 25% of which are singletons. General observations from the study: The response measured ex vivo was dominated by TCR beta clonotypes (HLA-C-restricted and CMV-specific).

The chain couples TRBV7-2 to TRBJ2-3, with 8 bases identical to TRBD2. This TCR derives from a human donor in good health (CMV status not recorded). Some clones in this sample may be carry-over from other donors' samples. The sequenced sample was CD8+ T cells from cultured PBMCs, obtained from culture after CMV antigen stimulation. This CDR3 is CASSVGGTRGDTQYF. The DNA for the CDR3 is TGTGCCAGCAGCGTGGGGGGGACTAGGGGAGATACGCAGTATTTT.